A selection of T cell receptor beta chains follows, all from one sample in a study of blood T cell repertoires in COVID-19. The data were produced by immunoSEQ multiplex PCR, yet TCRdb's version contains in-frame clones alone and is incomplete. The sample shows some 190,000 clones, 75% to 85% of them seen only once. Source material: peripheral blood. The receptor set was obtained from a man aged 55 to 70 with acute or convalescent COVID-19. CDR3s include the opening cysteine and the closing phenylalanine or tryptophan. A D gene is named only where the DNA matches it firmly. The size of a clone is reported for some rows only, either as once, few or many, or as a class for expanded clones.

V	size	D	J	CDR3	DNA
TRBV27	.	TRBD1	TRBJ1-6	CASSPGTGNSPLHF	TGTGCCAGCAGTCCCGGGACAGGGAATTCACCCCTCCACTTT
TRBV6-5	.	TRBD2	TRBJ2-1	CASRLGLAGNNEQFF	TGTGCCAGCAGGCTCGGACTAGCGGGCAACAATGAGCAGTTCTTC
TRBV5-4	once	.	TRBJ2-7	CASSLDNSYEQYF	TGTGCCAGCAGCTTGGATAACTCCTACGAGCAGTACTTC
TRBV19	.	TRBD1	TRBJ1-6	CASSVRQGAMNNSPLHF	TGTGCCAGTAGTGTCAGGCAGGGGGCTATGAATAATTCACCCCTCCACTTT
TRBV21-1	.	.	TRBJ2-7	CASSTHRGHGSYEQYF	TGTGCCAGCAGCACCCACCGGGGACACGGCTCCTACGAGCAGTACTTC
TRBV5-1	.	.	TRBJ2-6	CASSLGWAGANVLTF	TGCGCCAGCAGCTTGGGATGGGCGGGGGCCAACGTCCTGACTTTC
TRBV19	.	TRBD1	TRBJ2-2	CASSASGGHTGELFF	TGTGCCAGTAGTGCGTCAGGGGGCCACACCGGGGAGCTGTTTTTT
TRBV9	.	TRBD1	TRBJ1-2	CASSPPGTGPYYGYTF	TGTGCCAGCAGCCCCCCCGGGACAGGTCCCTACTATGGCTACACCTTC
TRBV9	.	.	TRBJ2-3	CASSVARGSSDTQYF	TGTGCCAGCAGCGTAGCGCGCGGGTCTTCAGATACGCAGTATTTT
TRBV7-9	once	.	TRBJ1-6	CASSLGAGSTSPLHF	TGTGCCAGCAGCTTAGGCGCAGGGTCGACTTCACCCCTCCACTTT
TRBV5-4	few	.	TRBJ1-2	CASSLDRYGYTF	TGTGCCAGCAGCTTGGACCGGTATGGCTACACCTTC
TRBV5-5	once	TRBD1	TRBJ1-1	CASSTDWDRTYEAFF	TGTGCCAGCAGCACGGACTGGGACAGGACCTATGAAGCTTTCTTT
TRBV6-6	.	TRBD1	TRBJ2-7	CASSYSHRGDSYEQYF	TGTGCCAGCAGTTACTCGCACAGGGGGGATTCCTACGAGCAGTACTTC
TRBV6-1	.	TRBD1	TRBJ2-1	CASSENMGQGVRVF	TGTGCCAGCAGTGAAAACATGGGACAGGGGGTTAGGGTCTTC
TRBV4-1	.	TRBD2	TRBJ2-5	CASSPSGYQETQYF	TGCGCCAGCAGCCCTAGCGGGTACCAAGAGACCCAGTACTTC
TRBV6-5	few	.	TRBJ1-6	CASSYSRSGDNSPLHF	TGTGCCAGCAGTTACTCGAGGTCAGGGGATAATTCACCCCTCCACTTT
TRBV5-4	many	TRBD2	TRBJ2-7	CASSLTSGRTYEQYF	TGTGCCAGCAGCTTGACTAGCGGGAGAACTTACGAGCAGTACTTC
TRBV5-6	once	TRBD1	TRBJ1-1	CASSLGDRGSEAFF	TGTGCCAGCAGCTTGGGGGACAGGGGGTCTGAAGCTTTCTTT
TRBV18	once	TRBD2	TRBJ2-7	CASSPWAGAYEQYF	TGTGCCAGCTCACCCTGGGCGGGAGCCTACGAGCAGTACTTC
TRBV9	.	.	TRBJ1-6	CASSATLVEFLHF	TGTGCCAGCAGCGCCACTCTTGTTGAGTTTCTCCACTTT
TRBV25-1	few	.	TRBJ1-5	CASSLSTGQPQHF	TGTGCCAGCAGCCTGAGTACGGGACAGCCCCAGCATTTT
TRBV5-1	.	TRBD2	TRBJ2-7	CASSASGSSYEQYF	TGCGCCAGCAGCGCTAGCGGGAGCTCGTACGAGCAGTACTTC
TRBV24-1	.	TRBD2	TRBJ2-1	CATSGLAGNSYNEQFF	TGTGCCACCAGTGGACTAGCGGGGAACTCCTACAATGAGCAGTTCTTC
TRBV7-2	.	.	TRBJ1-1	CASSLVSGAGEAFF	TGTGCCAGCAGCTTAGTGTCAGGGGCGGGTGAAGCTTTCTTT
TRBV13	.	.	TRBJ2-1	CASSSTLIGGDPYNEQFF	TGTGCCAGCAGTTCCACTCTCATCGGCGGGGACCCCTACAATGAGCAGTTCTTC
TRBV2	.	TRBD1	TRBJ1-6	CASSEQGTDNSPLHF	TGTGCCAGCAGTGAACAGGGGACAGATAATTCACCCCTCCACTTT
TRBV11-2	.	.	TRBJ1-5	CASSLDRNQPQHF	TGTGCCAGCAGCCTCGACAGAAATCAGCCCCAGCATTTT
TRBV5-1	few	.	TRBJ2-1	CASSLLAAPYNEQFF	TGCGCCAGCAGCTTGTTGGCTGCCCCTTACAATGAGCAGTTCTTC
TRBV2	.	TRBD1	TRBJ1-2	CASSVLQGARDYGYTF	TGTGCCAGCAGTGTATTACAGGGGGCTCGAGACTATGGCTACACCTTC
TRBV24-1	.	.	TRBJ1-3	CATSDPGTSGNTIYF	TGTGCCACCAGTGACCCCGGGACATCTGGAAACACCATATATTTT
TRBV7-8	.	.	TRBJ1-2	CASSLAGGNNYGYTF	TGTGCCAGCAGCTTAGCGGGGGGGAACAACTATGGCTACACCTTC
TRBV7-2	few	TRBD2	TRBJ2-3	CASSPPWGGGTDTQYF	TGTGCCAGCAGCCCCCCATGGGGCGGGGGAACAGATACGCAGTATTTT
TRBV19	.	TRBD1	TRBJ1-6	CASSKTGTSNSPLHF	TGTGCCAGTAGTAAGACAGGGACTAGTAATTCACCCCTCCACTTT
TRBV9	.	.	TRBJ2-3	CASSAMGPSTDTQYF	TGTGCCAGCAGCGCGATGGGGCCAAGCACAGATACGCAGTATTTT
TRBV28	.	TRBD1	TRBJ2-7	CASSLGAGGPYEQYF	TGTGCCAGCAGTTTGGGGGCAGGGGGACCCTACGAGCAGTACTTC
TRBV29-1	.	TRBD1	TRBJ2-2	CSVDRGHTGELFF	TGCAGCGTGGACAGGGGGCACACCGGGGAGCTGTTTTTT
TRBV4-2	.	TRBD2	TRBJ2-5	CASSQGGRETQYF	TGTGCCAGCAGCCAAGGCGGGAGAGAGACCCAGTACTTC
TRBV21-1	.	.	TRBJ1-6	CASSKESGQSSSPLHF	TGTGCCAGCAGCAAAGAGAGTGGACAGTCGAGTTCACCCCTCCACTTT
TRBV30	medium-sized	TRBD2	TRBJ2-2	CAWREAGMTGELFF	TGTGCCTGGAGGGAAGCGGGAATGACCGGGGAGCTGTTTTTT
TRBV2	.	.	TRBJ1-1	CASSDGVWTEAFF	TGTGCCAGCAGTGATGGAGTATGGACTGAAGCTTTCTTT
TRBV18	.	TRBD1	TRBJ1-4	CASSRSQGAVSEKLFF	TGTGCCAGCTCACGCAGCCAGGGGGCTGTTAGTGAAAAACTGTTTTTT
TRBV6-5	.	.	TRBJ2-1	CAILVRSYNEQFF	TGTGCCATCCTTGTCCGTAGCTACAATGAGCAGTTCTTC
TRBV15	once	TRBD2	TRBJ2-1	CATSATSGRVYNEQFF	TGTGCCACCAGCGCGACTAGCGGGAGAGTTTACAATGAGCAGTTCTTC
TRBV7-9	.	TRBD2	TRBJ2-1	CASSQRLAGVYNEQFF	TGTGCCAGCAGCCAGAGACTAGCGGGAGTCTACAATGAGCAGTTCTTC
TRBV19	.	.	TRBJ1-5	CASSPLTGFQPQHF	TGTGCCAGTAGTCCTCTTACAGGCTTTCAGCCCCAGCATTTT
TRBV20-1	.	TRBD2	TRBJ2-7	CSASILAVNYEQYF	TGCAGTGCTAGTATCCTAGCGGTAAACTACGAGCAGTACTTC
TRBV19	few	.	TRBJ1-2	CASSRAGPYGYTF	TGTGCCAGTAGTAGGGCAGGGCCCTATGGCTACACCTTC